The TCR beta chain described here comes from a study of blood T cells in healthy people across ages (dated by TCRdb to between 2014 and 2016). Describing the broader study: Template switching captured roughly one uniquely barcoded TCR beta cDNA molecule per two T cells in model experiments. Using deep sequencing normalized with unique cDNA molecular identifiers, the study measured how TCR beta repertoire diversity changes with age. Donors were grouped into four age groups: young (average approximately 15 years), middle-aged (39), aged (roughly 67) and long-lived (less than 85). For two donors (one aged 18 to 30 and one aged 80 or older), the study analyzed two additional independent replicas of 1 million unique cDNA reads from the same blood draw. Broad study findings and their caveats: Estimates of total diversity based on one million sequenced T cells were regarded as lower bounds and as underestimates. The percentage of naive T cells measured by flow cytometry correlated strongly with observed TCR beta diversity. Because the CMV infection status of the donors was unknown, age-related changes in expanded clonotypes may potentially have been confounded. Since profiling was done on bulk unsorted PBMCs, naive and antigen-experienced compartments could not be conclusively compared. Compared with the aged group, more naive CD4+ T cells, fewer expanded clones and increased TCR diversity were shown by the long-lived group, suggesting age selection. Observed TCR beta diversity per million T cells fell roughly linearly with age, and a significant reduction was already apparent by age around 40.

The library came from 5' RACE. Sequencing instrument: Illumina HiSeq 2500. A second PCR of about 6 to 12 cycles was run with a J-beta primer mix and a sample-barcoded 5' primer. Each TCR beta cDNA molecule received a unique molecular identifier from a template-switch 5' adaptor carrying 12 random nucleotides. Each sample yielded at least 2.5 million CDR3-containing paired-end reads. First-strand cDNA synthesis was performed from all RNA using the Mint cDNA synthesis kit, with priming by a TRBC-specific oligonucleotide. Following uracil-DNA glycosylase treatment, a first 18-cycle PCR with universal primers M1SS and BC2_uni_R was performed on all cDNA. The paper's processing steps were these. Normalization of each sample was performed by random selection of 1 million high-quality reads, each carrying a distinct molecular identifier. Reads sharing molecular identifiers were discarded rather than binned into consensus sequences. MiTCR, run with a Q25 quality threshold and the strictest error-elimination algorithm, handled CDR3 identification, clonotype clustering and error correction. Lower-bound total TCR beta diversity was estimated with a nonparametric unseen species model using Euler transformation. Clones were called with MiXCR by TCRdb after fastp trimmed the public reads at Q25, and only in-frame beta chains were retained. Rows with a matching CDR3 protein are joined into one entry that keeps the most common DNA and genes. TCRdb, not the original authors, processed these V and J calls. This sample is represented by 750,000 to 850,000 distinct CDR3 sequences; approximately 25% of them were singletons. The top ten clonotypes cover roughly 3.5% of the sample.

Donors were 39 systemically healthy Caucasian individuals from Russia aged roughly 6 to 90 years. Approximately 9.3 milliliters of peripheral blood were collected from each donor into EDTA-treated Vacutainer tubes. Ficoll-Paque density-gradient centrifugation was used to isolate PBMCs, with at least 6 million obtained per sample. Trizol reagent was used to extract total RNA from PBMCs, with at least 5.5 micrograms per sample. Naive CD45RAhigh/CD27high T cell percentages were measured by flow cytometry on a PBMC aliquot from every donor. The cysteine opens and the phenylalanine closes a CDR3 of 14 amino acids. Kept here is only the CDR3 DNA, which spans 42 bases and is read in frame from base 1. Deletion took 5 bases off V and 0 bases off J, with a span of 11 bases between the germline ends. The germline V gene (reference sequence) yields SEHNR for CDR1 and FQNEAQ for CDR2. As concerns this clonotype: Which antigen it targets is not known. No base quality values were provided; no much bigger clone lies one nucleotide off.

The same sample was also used in a study of T cells of mothers and their children. As noted in the second study: Nine systemically healthy Caucasian individuals, comprising three mothers and their six children, were included as donors. cDNA synthesis consumed the entire amount of extracted RNA, loaded at about 1.5 ug RNA in each 15 ul reaction. In the second PCR, the M1S primer added sample barcodes and 2-4 random nucleotides. Each mother yielded over 9 million TCR beta CDR3 reads and each child 3 million or so reads. TCR recombination output is similarly shaped by thymic selection in related and unrelated pairs, with a minor effect exerted by inherited differences. Normalized repertoire overlap was always found to be slightly, but never significantly, higher in related mother-child pairs than in unrelated mother-child pairs. No persistent microchimeric T cell clones were found, with a detection sensitivity of around 100 clones per million clonotypes. The study used deep NGS to compare TCR beta repertoires of mothers and children, seeking features distinguishing related mother-child pairs from unrelated individuals. Mothers averaged roughly 40 +/- 4 years of age and children averaged about 10 +/- 4 years. Libraries were sequenced on Illumina HiSeq 2000 with 100+100 nt paired-end reads after adapter ligation with NEBNext reagents. To prevent cross-contamination, the mother and child libraries were prepared one month apart and sequenced in separate runs. Between roughly 500,000 and 2,000,000 distinct TCR beta clonotypes were identified per donor. Naive TCR beta clonotypes were estimated from low-frequency clonotypes matched to each donor's FACS-determined naive share, without sorting.

The receptor chain draws on TRBV7-9 and TRBJ2-7, and the D gene may be TRBD1, 6 bases matching. The specimen sequenced was blood. This TCR derives from a boy between 10 and 17 years old in good health. The CDR3 region: CASSPGDNSYEQYF. The sequenced DNA is TGTGCCAGCAGCCCCGGGGACAACTCCTACGAGCAGTACTTC. This CDR3, with the reference TRBV7-9 and TRBJ2-7 proteins standing in past its ends, gives the full variable domain DTGVSQNPRHKITKRGQNVTFRCDPISEHNRLYWYRQTLGQGPEFLTYFQNEAQLEKSRLLSDRFSAERPKGSFSTLEIQRTEQGDSAMYLCASSPGDNSYEQYFGPGTRLTVT.